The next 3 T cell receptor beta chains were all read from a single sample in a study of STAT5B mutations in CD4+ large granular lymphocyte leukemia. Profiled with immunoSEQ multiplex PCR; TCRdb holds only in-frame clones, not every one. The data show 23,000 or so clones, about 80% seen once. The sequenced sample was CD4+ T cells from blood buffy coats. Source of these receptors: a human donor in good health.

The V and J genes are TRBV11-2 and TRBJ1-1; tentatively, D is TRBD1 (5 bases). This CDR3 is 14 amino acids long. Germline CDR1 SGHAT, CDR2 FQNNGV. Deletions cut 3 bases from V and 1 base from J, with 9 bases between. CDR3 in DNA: TGTGCCAGCAGCTTTGGCAGGGAGAACACTGAAGCTTTCTTT. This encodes CASSFGRENTEAFF.

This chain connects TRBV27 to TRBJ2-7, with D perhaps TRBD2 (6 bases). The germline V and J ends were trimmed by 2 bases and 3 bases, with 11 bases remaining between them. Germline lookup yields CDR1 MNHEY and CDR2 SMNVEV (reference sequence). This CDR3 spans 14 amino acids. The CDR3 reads CASSLLARNYEQYF. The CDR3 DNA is TGTGCCAGCAGTTTACTAGCGAGAAACTACGAGCAGTACTTC.

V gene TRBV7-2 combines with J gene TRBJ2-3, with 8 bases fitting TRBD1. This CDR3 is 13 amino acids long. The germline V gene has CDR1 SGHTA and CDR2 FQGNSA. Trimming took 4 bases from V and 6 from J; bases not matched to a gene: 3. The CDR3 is CASSSTGADTQYF. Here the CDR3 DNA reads TGTGCCAGCAGCTCGACAGGGGCGGATACGCAGTATTTT.